This paragraph covers one T cell receptor (beta chain) sequence. The sample comes from a study of T cell clusters in autoimmune cytopenias. Germline V gene sequence: CDR1 SGHVS, CDR2 FNYEAQ. The CDR3 extends over 14 amino acids. Tens of thousands of genome equivalents of blood DNA were amplified for TRB. TRB was amplified by touch-down multiplex PCR, primer pools A and B combined. TCRdb re-called the multiplex PCR reads and shows each CDR3 protein once, DNA omitted. The sample data list 7,800 or so distinct CDR3 sequences. The sequenced sample consisted of peripheral blood. The rearrangement joins TRBV7-6 to TRBJ1-6; TCRdb gives TRBD1 as the D gene, but with no DNA this cannot be confirmed. This sequence was found in a human donor with an autoimmune cytopenia or autoimmune hepatitis (not recorded which). The CDR3 spells CASSSGQFNSPLHF.